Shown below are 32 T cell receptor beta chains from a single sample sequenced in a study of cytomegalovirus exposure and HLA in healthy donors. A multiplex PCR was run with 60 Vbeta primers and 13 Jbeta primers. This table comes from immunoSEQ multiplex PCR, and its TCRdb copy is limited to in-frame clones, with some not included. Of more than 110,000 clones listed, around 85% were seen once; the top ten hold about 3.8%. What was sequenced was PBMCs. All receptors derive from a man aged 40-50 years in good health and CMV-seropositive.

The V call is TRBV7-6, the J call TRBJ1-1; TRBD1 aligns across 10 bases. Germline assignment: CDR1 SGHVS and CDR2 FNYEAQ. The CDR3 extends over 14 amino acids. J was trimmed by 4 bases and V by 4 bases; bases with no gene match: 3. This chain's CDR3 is CASSYGQGGTEAFF. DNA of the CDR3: TGTGCCAGCAGCTACGGACAGGGGGGCACTGAAGCTTTCTTT. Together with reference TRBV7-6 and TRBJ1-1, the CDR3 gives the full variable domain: GAGVSQSPRYKVTKRGQDVALRCDPISGHVSLYWYRQALGQGPEFLTYFNYEAQQDKSGLPNDRFSAERPEGSISTLTIQRTEQRDSAMYRCASSYGQGGTEAFFGQGTRLTVV.

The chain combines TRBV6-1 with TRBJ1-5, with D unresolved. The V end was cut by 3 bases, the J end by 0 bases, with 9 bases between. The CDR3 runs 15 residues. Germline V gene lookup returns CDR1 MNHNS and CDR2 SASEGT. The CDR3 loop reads CASSEAVLSNQPQHF. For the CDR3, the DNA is TGTGCCAGCAGTGAGGCGGTCCTTAGCAATCAGCCCCAGCATTTT.

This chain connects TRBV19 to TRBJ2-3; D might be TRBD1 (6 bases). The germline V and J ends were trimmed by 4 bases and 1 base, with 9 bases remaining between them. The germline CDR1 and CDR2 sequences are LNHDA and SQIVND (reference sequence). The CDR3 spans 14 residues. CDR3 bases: TGTGCCAGTAGTAGTAGGACAGGCACAGATACGCAGTATTTT. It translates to CASSSRTGTDTQYF.

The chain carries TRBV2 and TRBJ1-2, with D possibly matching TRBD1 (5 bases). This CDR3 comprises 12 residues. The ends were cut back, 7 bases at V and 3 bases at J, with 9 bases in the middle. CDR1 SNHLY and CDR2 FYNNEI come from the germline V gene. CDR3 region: CASKPGDYGYTF. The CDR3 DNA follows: TGTGCCAGCAAACCGGGGGACTATGGCTACACCTTC. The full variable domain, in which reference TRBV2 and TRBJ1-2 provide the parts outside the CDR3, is EPEVTQTPSHQVTQMGQEVILRCVPISNHLYFYWYRQILGQKVEFLVSFYNNEISEKSEIFDDQFSVERPDGSNFTLKIRSTKLEDSAMYFCASKPGDYGYTFGSGTRLTVV.

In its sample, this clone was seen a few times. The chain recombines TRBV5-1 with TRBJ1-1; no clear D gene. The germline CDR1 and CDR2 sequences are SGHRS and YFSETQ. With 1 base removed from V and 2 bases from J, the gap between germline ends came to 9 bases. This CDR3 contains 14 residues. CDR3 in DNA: TGCGCCAGCAGCTTGCTAACAGTCAACACTGAAGCTTTCTTT. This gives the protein CASSLLTVNTEAFF. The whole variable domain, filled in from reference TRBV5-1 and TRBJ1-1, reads KAGVTQTPRYLIKTRGQQVTLSCSPISGHRSVSWYQQTPGQGLQFLFEYFSETQRNKGNFPGRFSGRQFSNSRSEMNVSTLELGDSALYLCASSLLTVNTEAFFGQGTRLTVV.

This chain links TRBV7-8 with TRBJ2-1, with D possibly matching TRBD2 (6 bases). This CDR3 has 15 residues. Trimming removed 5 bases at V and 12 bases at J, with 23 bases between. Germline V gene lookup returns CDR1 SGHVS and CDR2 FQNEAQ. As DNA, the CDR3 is TGTGCCAGCAGCCCGGGACTGGATACAATGATTGGGCAGTTCTTC. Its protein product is CASSPGLDTMIGQFF.

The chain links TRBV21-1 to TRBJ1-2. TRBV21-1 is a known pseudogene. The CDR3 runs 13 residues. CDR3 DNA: TGTGCCAGCGGAGAGGGGGGGGATTATGGCTACACCTTC. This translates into CASGEGGDYGYTF.

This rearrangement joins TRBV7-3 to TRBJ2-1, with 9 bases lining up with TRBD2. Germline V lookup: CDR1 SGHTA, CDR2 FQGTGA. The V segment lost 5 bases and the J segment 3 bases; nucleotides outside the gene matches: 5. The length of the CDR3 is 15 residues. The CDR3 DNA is TGTGCCAGCAGCGTCGGACTAGCGTACTACAATGAGCAGTTCTTC. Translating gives CASSVGLAYYNEQFF.

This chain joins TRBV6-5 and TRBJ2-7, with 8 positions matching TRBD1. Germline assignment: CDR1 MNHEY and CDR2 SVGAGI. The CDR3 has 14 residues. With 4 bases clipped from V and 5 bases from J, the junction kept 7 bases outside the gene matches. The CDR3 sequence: CASSSRTGWDEQYF. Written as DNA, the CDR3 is TGTGCCAGCAGTTCCAGGACAGGGTGGGACGAGCAGTACTTC.

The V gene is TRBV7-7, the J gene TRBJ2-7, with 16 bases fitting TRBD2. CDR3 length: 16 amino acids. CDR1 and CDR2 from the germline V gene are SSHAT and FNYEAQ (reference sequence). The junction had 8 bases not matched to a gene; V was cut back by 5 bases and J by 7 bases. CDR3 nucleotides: TGTGCCAGCAGCCCGGGACTAGCGGGGGGGCCGAGGGAGCAGTACTTC. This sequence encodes CASSPGLAGGPREQYF.

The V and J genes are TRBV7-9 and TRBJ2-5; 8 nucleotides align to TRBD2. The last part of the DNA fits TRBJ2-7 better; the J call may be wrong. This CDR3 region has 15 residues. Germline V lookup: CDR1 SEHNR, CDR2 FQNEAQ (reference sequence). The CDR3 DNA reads TGTGCCAGCAGCCACGGGGGGGCCCCCTCGTCCGAGCAGTACTTC. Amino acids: CASSHGGAPSSEQYF.

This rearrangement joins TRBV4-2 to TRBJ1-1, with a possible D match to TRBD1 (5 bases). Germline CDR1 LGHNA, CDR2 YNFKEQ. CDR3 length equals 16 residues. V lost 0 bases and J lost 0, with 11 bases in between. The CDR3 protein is CASSQDGKGLNTEAFF. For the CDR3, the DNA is TGTGCCAGCAGCCAAGACGGTAAGGGGCTGAACACTGAAGCTTTCTTT.

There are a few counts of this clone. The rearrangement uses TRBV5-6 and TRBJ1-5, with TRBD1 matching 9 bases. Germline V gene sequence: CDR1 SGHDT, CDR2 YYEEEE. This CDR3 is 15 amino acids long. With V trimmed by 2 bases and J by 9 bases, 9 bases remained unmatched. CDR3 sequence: CASSLRGQGQAPQHF. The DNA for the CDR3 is TGTGCCAGCAGCTTAAGGGGACAGGGCCAGGCGCCCCAGCATTTT.

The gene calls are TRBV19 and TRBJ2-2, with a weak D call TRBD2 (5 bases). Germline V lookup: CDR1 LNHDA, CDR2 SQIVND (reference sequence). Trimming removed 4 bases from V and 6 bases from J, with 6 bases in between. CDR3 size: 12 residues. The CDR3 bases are TGTGCCAGTAGTACCGGGGCCGGGGAGCTGTTTTTT. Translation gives CASSTGAGELFF.

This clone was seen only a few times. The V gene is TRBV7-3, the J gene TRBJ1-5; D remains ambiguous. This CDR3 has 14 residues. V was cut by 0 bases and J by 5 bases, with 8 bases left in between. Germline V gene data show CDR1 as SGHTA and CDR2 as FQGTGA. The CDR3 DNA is TGTGCCAGCAGCTTAACGCGTATCGATCAGCCCCAGCATTTT. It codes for CASSLTRIDQPQHF.

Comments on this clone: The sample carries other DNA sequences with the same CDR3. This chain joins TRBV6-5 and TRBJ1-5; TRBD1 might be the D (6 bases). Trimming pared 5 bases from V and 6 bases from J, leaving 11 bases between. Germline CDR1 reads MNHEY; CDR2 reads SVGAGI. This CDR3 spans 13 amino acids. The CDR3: CASSATGFQPQHF. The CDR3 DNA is TGTGCCAGCAGTGCGACAGGTTTTCAGCCCCAGCATTTT.

CDR3 nucleotides: TGTGCCAGCTCACAGTCTCCAACTTCGGCAACTAATGAAAAACTGTTTTTT. It translates to CASSQSPTSATNEKLFF. This chain joins TRBV18 and TRBJ1-4; D ambiguous. V was shortened by 4 bases and J by 0 bases, with 15 bases between the two germline ends. There are 17 residues in the CDR3. Germline lookup yields CDR1 KGHSH and CDR2 LQKENI.

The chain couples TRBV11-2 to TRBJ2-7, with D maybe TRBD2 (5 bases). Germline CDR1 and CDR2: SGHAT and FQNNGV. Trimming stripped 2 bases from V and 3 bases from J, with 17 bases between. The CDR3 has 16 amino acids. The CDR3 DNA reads TGTGCCAGCAGCTTAAACCCCGGACTGGCATTCTACGAGCAGTACTTC. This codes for CASSLNPGLAFYEQYF.

The CDR3 loop is CASSFEDRGRDEQFF. CDR3 nucleotide sequence: TGCGCCAGCAGCTTCGAGGACAGGGGGAGGGATGAGCAGTTCTTC. The chain couples TRBV5-1 to TRBJ2-1; 10 positions match TRBD1. Germline V gene data show CDR1 as SGHRS and CDR2 as YFSETQ. The CDR3 length is 15 residues. Unmatched junction bases numbered 7, after V lost 2 bases and J lost 8 bases.

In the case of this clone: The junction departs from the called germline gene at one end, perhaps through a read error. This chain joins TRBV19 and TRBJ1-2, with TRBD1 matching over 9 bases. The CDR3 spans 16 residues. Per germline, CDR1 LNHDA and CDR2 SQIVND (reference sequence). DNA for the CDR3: TGTGTCAGTAGTACCGGGACAGGGAGGTTTGGCTATGGCTACACCTTC. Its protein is CVSSTGTGRFGYGYTF.

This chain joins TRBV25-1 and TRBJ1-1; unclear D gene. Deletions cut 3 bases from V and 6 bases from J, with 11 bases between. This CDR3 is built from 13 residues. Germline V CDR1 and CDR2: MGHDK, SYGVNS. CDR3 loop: CASSDRHSPEAFF. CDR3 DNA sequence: TGTGCCAGCAGTGACAGGCACTCTCCTGAAGCTTTCTTT.

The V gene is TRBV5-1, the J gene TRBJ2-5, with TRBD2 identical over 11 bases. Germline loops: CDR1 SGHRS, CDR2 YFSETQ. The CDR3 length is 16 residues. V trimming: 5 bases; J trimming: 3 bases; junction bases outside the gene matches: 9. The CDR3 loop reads CASRLPSGGPEETQYF. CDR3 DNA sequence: TGCGCCAGCAGGTTACCTAGCGGGGGGCCCGAAGAGACCCAGTACTTC.

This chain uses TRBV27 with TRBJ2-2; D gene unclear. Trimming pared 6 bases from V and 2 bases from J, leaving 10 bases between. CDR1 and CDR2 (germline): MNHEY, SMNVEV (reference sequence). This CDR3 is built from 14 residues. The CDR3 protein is CASRTRLNTGELFF. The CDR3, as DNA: TGTGCCAGCAGGACGAGGCTTAACACCGGGGAGCTGTTTTTT.

In DNA, the CDR3 is TGCGCCAGCAGCTTGGCCGGCAGGGGCACCTACGAGCAGTACTTC. Encoded protein: CASSLAGRGTYEQYF. The chain combines TRBV5-1 with TRBJ2-7; D is possibly TRBD1 (6 bases). This CDR3 spans 15 amino acids. The ends were cut back, 0 bases at V and 2 bases at J, with 12 bases in the middle. CDR1 is SGHRS and CDR2 is YFSETQ in the germline V gene. The entire variable domain, with the rest obtained from reference TRBV5-1 and TRBJ2-7, is as follows: KAGVTQTPRYLIKTRGQQVTLSCSPISGHRSVSWYQQTPGQGLQFLFEYFSETQRNKGNFPGRFSGRQFSNSRSEMNVSTLELGDSALYLCASSLAGRGTYEQYFGPGTRLTVT.

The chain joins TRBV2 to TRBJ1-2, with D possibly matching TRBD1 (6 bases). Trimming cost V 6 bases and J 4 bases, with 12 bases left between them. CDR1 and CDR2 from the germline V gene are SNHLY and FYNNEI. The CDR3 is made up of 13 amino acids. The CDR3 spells CASSPRGSYGYTF. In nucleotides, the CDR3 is TGTGCCAGCAGCCCAAGGGGGAGCTATGGCTACACCTTC.

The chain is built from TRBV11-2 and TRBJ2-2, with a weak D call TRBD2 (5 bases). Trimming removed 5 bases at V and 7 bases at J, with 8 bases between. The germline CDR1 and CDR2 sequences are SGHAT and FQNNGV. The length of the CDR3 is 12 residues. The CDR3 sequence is CASSEEGGELFF. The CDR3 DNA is TGTGCCAGCAGCGAAGAGGGCGGGGAGCTGTTTTTT.

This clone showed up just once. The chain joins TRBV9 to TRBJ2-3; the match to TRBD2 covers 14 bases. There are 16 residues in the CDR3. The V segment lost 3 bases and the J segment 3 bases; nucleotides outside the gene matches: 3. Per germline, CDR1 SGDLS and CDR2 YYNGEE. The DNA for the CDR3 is TGTGCCAGCAGCGCCGGGACTAGCGGGAGTACAGATACGCAGTATTTT. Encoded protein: CASSAGTSGSTDTQYF.

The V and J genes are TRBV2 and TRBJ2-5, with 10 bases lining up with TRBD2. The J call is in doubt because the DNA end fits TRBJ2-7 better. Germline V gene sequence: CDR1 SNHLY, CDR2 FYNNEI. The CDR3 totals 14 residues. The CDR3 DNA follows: TGTGCCAGATCCGATCTAGCGGGAGTCTACGAGCAGTACTTC. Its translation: CARSDLAGVYEQYF.

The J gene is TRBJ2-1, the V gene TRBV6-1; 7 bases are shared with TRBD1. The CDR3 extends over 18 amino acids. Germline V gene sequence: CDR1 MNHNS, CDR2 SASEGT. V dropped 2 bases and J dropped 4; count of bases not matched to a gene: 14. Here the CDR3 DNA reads TGTGCCAGCAGTGAATTGGCATCTTGGAAGGGGGCATACAATGAGCAGTTCTTC. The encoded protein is CASSELASWKGAYNEQFF.

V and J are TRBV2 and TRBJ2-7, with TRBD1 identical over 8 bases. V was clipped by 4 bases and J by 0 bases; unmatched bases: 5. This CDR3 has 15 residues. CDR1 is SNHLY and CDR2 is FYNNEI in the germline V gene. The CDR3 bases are TGTGCCAGCAGTGGACCGGGACAGGCCTCCTACGAGCAGTACTTC. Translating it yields CASSGPGQASYEQYF. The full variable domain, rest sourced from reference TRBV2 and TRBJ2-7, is EPEVTQTPSHQVTQMGQEVILRCVPISNHLYFYWYRQILGQKVEFLVSFYNNEISEKSEIFDDQFSVERPDGSNFTLKIRSTKLEDSAMYFCASSGPGQASYEQYFGPGTRLTVT.

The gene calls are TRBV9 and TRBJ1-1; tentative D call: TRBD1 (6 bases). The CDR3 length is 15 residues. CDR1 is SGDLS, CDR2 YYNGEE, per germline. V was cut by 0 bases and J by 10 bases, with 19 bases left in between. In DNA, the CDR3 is TGTGCCAGCAGCGTAGGGACAGCCAACGCGGGGGGAGCTTTCTTT. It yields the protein CASSVGTANAGGAFF.

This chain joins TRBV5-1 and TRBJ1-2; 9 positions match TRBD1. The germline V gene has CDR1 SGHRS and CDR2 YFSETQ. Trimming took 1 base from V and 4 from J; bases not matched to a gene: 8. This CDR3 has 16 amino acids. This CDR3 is CASSLPPGQGGYGYTF. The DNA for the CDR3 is TGCGCCAGCAGCTTGCCCCCGGGACAGGGTGGCTATGGCTACACCTTC.